These T cell receptor beta chains were read from a single sample in a study of PD-1 and CTLA-4 blockade in melanoma. Produced via immunoSEQ multiplex PCR; TCRdb's table is partial and in-frame only. This sample has about 32,000 clones, with 88% found just once. The sample consisted of CD8+ T cells from peripheral blood, taken from a patient given anti-PD-1 treatment. These TCRs come from a human donor with melanoma. Both conserved end residues are part of each CDR3. The D gene is left open where the match is weak. Clone size is given for some rows only: seen once, a few or many times, or a class if the clone is expanded.

cdr3_aa,cdr3_nt,d_call,v_call,j_call,clone_size
CASGQGESGANVLTF,TGTGCCAGTGGACAGGGAGAGTCTGGGGCCAACGTCCTGACTTTC,TRBD1,TRBV19,TRBJ2-6,.
CAWSGTGGNEQFF,TGTGCCTGGAGTGGGACAGGGGGCAATGAGCAGTTCTTC,TRBD1,TRBV30,TRBJ2-1,.
CASSPTQGGGYTF,TGTGCCAGCAGTCCAACTCAGGGTGGCGGCTACACCTTC,.,TRBV27,TRBJ1-2,.
CASSYDRGTNQPQHF,TGTGCCAGCAGTTACGACAGGGGAACCAATCAGCCCCAGCATTTT,TRBD1,TRBV6-2/TRBV6-3,TRBJ1-5,.
CASSLTGVYGYTF,TGTGCCAGCAGTTTAACAGGGGTATATGGCTACACCTTC,TRBD1,TRBV27,TRBJ1-2,.
CASSWEGSGNTIYF,TGTGCCAGCAGCTGGGAGGGCTCTGGAAACACCATATATTTT,.,TRBV11-2,TRBJ1-3,.
CASSFLGVNTEAFF,TGTGCCAGCAGCTTCCTAGGGGTGAACACTGAAGCTTTCTTT,.,TRBV7-8,TRBJ1-1,.
CASRVTTGYNSPLHF,TGTGCCAGCAGAGTTACAACAGGGTATAATTCACCCCTCCACTTT,.,TRBV21-1,TRBJ1-6,.
CASSLAWLTEGDQPQHF,TGTGCCAGCAGCTTGGCTTGGTTGACAGAAGGCGATCAGCCCCAGCATTTT,.,TRBV7-8,TRBJ1-5,once
CASAWRGEPNEQFF,TGTGCCAGTGCCTGGCGGGGGGAACCCAATGAGCAGTTCTTC,TRBD2,TRBV19,TRBJ2-1,.
CASSLTASTEAFF,TGTGCCAGCAGCTTGACAGCCTCCACTGAAGCTTTCTTT,.,TRBV11-2,TRBJ1-1,.
CASSQGATYEQYF,TGCGCCAGCAGCCAAGGGGCCACCTACGAGCAGTACTTC,.,TRBV4-3,TRBJ2-7,.
CASSLSRAYEQYF,TGCGCCAGCAGCTTGAGCCGAGCCTACGAGCAGTACTTC,.,TRBV5-1,TRBJ2-7,.
CASSTGTGNQPQHF,TGTGCCAGCAGCACGGGGACAGGCAATCAGCCCCAGCATTTT,TRBD1,TRBV7-9,TRBJ1-5,.
CASSPGLGGKSEAFF,TGTGCCAGCAGCCCCGGGTTGGGAGGGAAATCTGAAGCTTTCTTT,.,TRBV27,TRBJ1-1,.
CASSLPPRVAGGAYEQYF,TGTGCCAGCAGCTTACCCCCCAGGGTAGCGGGGGGAGCCTACGAGCAGTACTTC,TRBD2,TRBV11-2,TRBJ2-7,.
CATSDPDGRDLNLSSYNEQFF,TGTGCCACCAGTGACCCTGATGGAAGGGACTTAAACTTGAGCTCCTACAATGAGCAGTTCTTC,.,TRBV24-1,TRBJ2-1,.
CASSLRLTGRYNEQFF,TGTGCCAGCAGTTTAAGACTCACGGGCCGCTACAATGAGCAGTTCTTC,.,TRBV27,TRBJ2-1,.
CASSPGTGLGEQYF,TGTGCCAGCAGCCCCGGGACAGGGTTGGGGGAGCAGTACTTC,TRBD1,TRBV11-3,TRBJ2-7,once
CASSSSFGSYEQYF,TGTGCCAGCAGTTCCTCCTTCGGGTCCTACGAGCAGTACTTC,.,TRBV27,TRBJ2-7,once
CASSQARGGLVEQFF,TGTGCCAGCAGCCAGGCTCGGGGGGGCCTGGTTGAGCAGTTCTTC,TRBD2,TRBV14,TRBJ2-1,.
CASSRTGENQPQHF,TGCGCCAGCAGCCGAACGGGGGAGAATCAGCCCCAGCATTTT,.,TRBV4-1,TRBJ1-5,few
CAISDEGTTGEQFF,TGTGCCATCAGTGATGAGGGGACTACAGGGGAGCAGTTCTTC,.,TRBV10-3,TRBJ2-1,.
CASSQGSEQYF,TGTGCCAGCAGCCAGGGGTCCGAGCAGTACTTC,.,TRBV14,TRBJ2-7,.
CASSPSGTIRSPLHF,TGTGCCAGCAGCCCGAGCGGGACAATCAGATCACCCCTCCACTTT,.,TRBV5-4,TRBJ1-6,.
CASSASLNTEAFF,TGTGCCAGCAGTGCATCCTTGAACACTGAAGCTTTCTTT,.,TRBV28,TRBJ1-1,.
CATSRDGGSGNQPQHF,TGTGCCACCAGCAGAGATGGAGGCAGTGGCAATCAGCCCCAGCATTTT,.,TRBV15,TRBJ1-5,.
CASSEWILKGGGLGHF,TGTGCCAGCAGTGAATGGATTTTAAAGGGAGGAGGTTTGGGGCACTTC,.,TRBV25-1,TRBJ2-4,.
CASSYSQVGGYGYTF,TGTGCCAGCAGCTACTCCCAGGTGGGGGGCTATGGCTACACCTTC,.,TRBV6-5,TRBJ1-2,.
CASGPGTAYEQYF,TGTGCCAGCGGACCCGGGACAGCCTACGAGCAGTACTTC,TRBD1,TRBV28,TRBJ2-7,.
CASSASSGEQYF,TGCGCCAGCAGCGCCAGCTCCGGGGAGCAGTACTTC,.,TRBV5-1,TRBJ2-7,.
CASSLFGQGWGYEQYF,TGTGCCAGCAGCTTGTTTGGTCAGGGGTGGGGCTACGAGCAGTACTTC,.,TRBV5-5,TRBJ2-7,.
CASSLSGTEAFF,TGTGCCAGCAGTTTATCCGGCACTGAAGCTTTCTTT,.,TRBV28,TRBJ1-1,.
CAISESDRESYEQYF,TGTGCCATCAGTGAGTCCGACAGGGAATCCTACGAGCAGTACTTC,TRBD1,TRBV10-3,TRBJ2-7,.
CASSSAGGLADTQYF,TGTGCCAGCAGCTCGGCCGGGGGGCTCGCAGATACGCAGTATTTT,.,TRBV7-6,TRBJ2-3,.
CASSHSTSGEGEQYF,TGTGCCAGCAGCCACTCGACTAGCGGGGAGGGCGAGCAGTACTTC,TRBD2,TRBV7-6,TRBJ2-7,few
CASSGTSGDDEQFF,TGTGCCAGCAGCGGGACTAGCGGGGATGATGAGCAGTTCTTC,TRBD2,TRBV3-1/TRBV3-2,TRBJ2-1,.
CAWSVLETEGSPQHF,TGTGCCTGGAGTGTACTCGAGACAGAGGGATCGCCCCAGCATTTT,.,TRBV30,TRBJ1-5,.
CASSLVTGGQETQYF,TGTGCCAGCAGTTTAGTGACAGGGGGCCAAGAGACCCAGTACTTC,TRBD1,TRBV27,TRBJ2-5,once
CASSLETASYNEQFF,TGCGCCAGTTCCCTGGAAACGGCTTCCTACAATGAGCAGTTCTTC,.,TRBV5-1,TRBJ2-1,.
CASSLSYEQYF,TGTGCCAGCAGCTTATCGTACGAGCAGTACTTC,.,TRBV7-9,TRBJ2-7,once
CASSLVGQTNTGELFF,TGTGCCAGCAGCTTAGTGGGACAGACGAACACCGGGGAGCTGTTTTTT,TRBD1,TRBV7-9,TRBJ2-2,.
CASSLILGLRFCNEQFF,TGTGCCAGCAGCTTAATTTTGGGGCTGAGGTTCTGCAATGAGCAGTTCTTC,.,TRBV7-3,TRBJ2-1,.
CASSNGQGNDEQYF,TGTGCCAGCAGTAATGGACAGGGGAACGACGAGCAGTACTTC,TRBD1,TRBV5-4,TRBJ2-7,.
CASSPQGLWTEAFF,TGTGCCAGCAGCCCACAGGGGTTATGGACTGAAGCTTTCTTT,TRBD1,TRBV3-1/TRBV3-2,TRBJ1-1,.
CASRADSQETQYF,TGTGCCAGCAGGGCTGACAGCCAAGAGACCCAGTACTTC,.,TRBV28,TRBJ2-5,.
CASSQEIQQPHQPQHF,TGCGCCAGCAGCCAAGAAATACAACAGCCCCATCAGCCCCAGCATTTT,.,TRBV4-1,TRBJ1-5,.
CASKGRNTGELFF,TGTGCCAGCAAAGGGCGGAACACCGGGGAGCTGTTTTTT,.,TRBV12-3/TRBV12-4,TRBJ2-2,.
CASSEGQGSGYEQYF,TGTGCCAGCAGTGAAGGACAGGGCTCGGGCTACGAGCAGTACTTC,TRBD1,TRBV6-1,TRBJ2-7,.
CASSLYQEIDTQYF,TGTGCCAGCAGCTTGTATCAAGAAATAGATACGCAGTATTTT,.,TRBV7-8,TRBJ2-3,.
CASSLSGRSYNEQFF,TGTGCCAGCAGTCTTAGCGGCCGCTCCTACAATGAGCAGTTCTTC,.,TRBV6-2/TRBV6-3,TRBJ2-1,.
CASSDSPGFEAFF,TGTGCCAGCAGTGACTCGCCCGGGTTTGAAGCTTTCTTT,.,TRBV6-4,TRBJ1-1,.
CASSQVGRDEQFF,TGCGCCAGCAGCCAAGTCGGAAGGGATGAGCAGTTCTTC,.,TRBV4-1,TRBJ2-1,.
CASTVGGELFF,TGCGCCAGCACTGTAGGCGGGGAGCTGTTTTTT,.,TRBV5-1,TRBJ2-2,.
CASSLVGGSYNEQFF,TGTGCCAGCAGTTTAGTCGGGGGCTCCTACAATGAGCAGTTCTTC,.,TRBV6-2/TRBV6-3,TRBJ2-1,.
CAIQPAGDTEAFF,TGTGCCATCCAACCGGCGGGGGACACTGAAGCTTTCTTT,.,TRBV10-3,TRBJ1-1,.
CASSRTSGGYNEQFF,TGTGCCAGCAGTCGGACTAGCGGGGGATACAATGAGCAGTTCTTC,TRBD2,TRBV6-5,TRBJ2-1,once
CASSQGLGSNYGYTF,TGCGCCAGCAGCCAAGGGCTGGGGTCTAACTATGGCTACACCTTC,.,TRBV4-3,TRBJ1-2,.